These 2 T cell receptor beta chains were sequenced from one sample in a study of cytomegalovirus exposure and HLA in healthy donors. Both 60 Vbeta primers and 13 Jbeta primers went into the PCR. Profiled with immunoSEQ multiplex PCR; TCRdb holds only in-frame clones, not every one. The table has about 180,000 clones, approximately 80% seen once; the top ten hold 0.95% to 1.5%. Sample: PBMCs. Every receptor here comes from a girl aged 2 to 10 in good health and CMV-seropositive.

The J gene is TRBJ1-5, the V gene TRBV2, with TRBD1 matching 7 bases. Germline loops: CDR1 SNHLY, CDR2 FYNNEI. Trimming cost V 3 bases and J 5 bases; bases outside gene matches: 1. The CDR3 sequence is 13 residues long. CDR3 residues: CASSDDRDQPQHF. In DNA, the CDR3 is TGTGCCAGCAGTGACGACAGGGATCAGCCCCAGCATTTT.

V usage is TRBV29-1 and J usage is TRBJ2-3; 7 nucleotides agree with TRBD1. The germline V gene encodes CDR1 SQVTM and CDR2 ANQGSEA. The J segment lost 2 bases and the V segment lost 2 bases, leaving 10 bases of the junction unmatched. The CDR3 sequence is 16 residues long. CDR3 sequence reads: CSVERTGLYSTDTQYF. The CDR3 DNA reads as TGCAGCGTTGAAAGGACAGGCCTCTACTCCACAGATACGCAGTATTTT.